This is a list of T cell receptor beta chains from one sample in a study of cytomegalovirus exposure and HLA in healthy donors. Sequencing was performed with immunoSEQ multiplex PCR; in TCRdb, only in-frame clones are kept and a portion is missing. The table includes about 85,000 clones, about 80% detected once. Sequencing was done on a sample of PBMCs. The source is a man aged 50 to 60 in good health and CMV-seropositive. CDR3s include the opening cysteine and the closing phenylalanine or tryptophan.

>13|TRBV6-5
CASSRTGYDEQFF
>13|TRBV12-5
CASGLDRVYGYTF
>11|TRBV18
CASSPLDEQFF
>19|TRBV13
CASSHTHRDTDSDNYGYTF
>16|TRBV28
CASSSAGRGDGNTIYF
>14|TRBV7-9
CASSLGAANTEAFF
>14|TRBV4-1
CASSQRQGEETQYF
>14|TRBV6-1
CASSLGTGNQPQHF
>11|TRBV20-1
CSATGYYGYTF
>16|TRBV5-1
CASSLASGANTGELFF
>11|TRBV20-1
CSGQGIETQYF
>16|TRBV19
CASSPSWGADSYEQYF
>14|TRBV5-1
CASSPGTSGYGYTF
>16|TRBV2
CASFRAPRAIESPLHF
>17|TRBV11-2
CASSPPTGPAGQETQYF
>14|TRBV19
CASSTAGPGEKLFF
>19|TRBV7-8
CASSQRGGWKLQSTDTQYF
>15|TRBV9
CASSAQPRDAYEQYF
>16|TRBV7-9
CASKRASGSGEDMQYF
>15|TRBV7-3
CASSSQADRSNSQYF
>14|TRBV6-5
CASRPDRAVNEQYF
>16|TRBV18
CASSPRWTGGTYEQYF
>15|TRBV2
CASRPRVAPYNEQFF
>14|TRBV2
CASRATGGQETQYF
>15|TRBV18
CASSPAGLPLREQYF
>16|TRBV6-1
CASSDSTTTLTDTQYF
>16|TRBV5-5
CASSFHDRVDYNEQFF
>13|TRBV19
CASQTGANTEAFF
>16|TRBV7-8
CASTTQAGGESYEQYF
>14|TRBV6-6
CASSLLAGVDEQYF
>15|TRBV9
CASSVGQGENYGYTF
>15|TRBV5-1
CASSLGDRDHQPQHF
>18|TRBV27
CASRPTGLAGGNTGELFF
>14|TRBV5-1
CASSFRLAGNEQFF
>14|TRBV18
CASSPSGRDYEQYF
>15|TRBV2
CASNVAGARGDTQYF
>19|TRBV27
CASSPYLTSGRLGGETQYF
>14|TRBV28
CASSLLLAEETQYF
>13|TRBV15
CATSRWGTGNPHF
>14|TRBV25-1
CASSESGGYNEQFF
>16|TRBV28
CASSLTTGLAIYEQYF
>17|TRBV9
CASSVAGVGPGANGLTF
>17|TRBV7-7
CASSLGSGREMGETQYF
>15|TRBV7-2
CASSLAWRVTYEQYF
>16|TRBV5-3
CARSSNLAGCQETQYF
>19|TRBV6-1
CASSEVLMASGRFGNEQFF
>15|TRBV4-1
CASSQDPGTGGEQFF
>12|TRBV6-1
CASSTGGHEQYF
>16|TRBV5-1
CASSLLSSGSPDTQYF
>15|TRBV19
CASSIRGRPQETQYF
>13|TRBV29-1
CSVEYDTHYGYTF
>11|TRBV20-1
CSAGANYGYTF
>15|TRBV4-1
CASSRLPFGTDTQYF
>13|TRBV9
CASSVSYSHEQYF